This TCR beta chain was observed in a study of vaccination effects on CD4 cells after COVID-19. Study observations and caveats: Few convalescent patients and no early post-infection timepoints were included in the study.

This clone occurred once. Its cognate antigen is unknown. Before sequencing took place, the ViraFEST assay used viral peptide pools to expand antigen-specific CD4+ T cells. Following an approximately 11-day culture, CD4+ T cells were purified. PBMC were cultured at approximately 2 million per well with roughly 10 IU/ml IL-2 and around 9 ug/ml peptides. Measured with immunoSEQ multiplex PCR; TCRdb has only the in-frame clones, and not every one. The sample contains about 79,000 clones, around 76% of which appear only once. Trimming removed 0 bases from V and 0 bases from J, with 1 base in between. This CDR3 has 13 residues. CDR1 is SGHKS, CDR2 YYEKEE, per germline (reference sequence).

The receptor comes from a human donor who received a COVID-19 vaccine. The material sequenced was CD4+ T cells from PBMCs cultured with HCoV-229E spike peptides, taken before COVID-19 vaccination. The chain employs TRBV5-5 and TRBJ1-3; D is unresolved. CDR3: CASSLASGNTIYF. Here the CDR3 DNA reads TGTGCCAGCAGCTTGGCCTCTGGAAACACCATATATTTT.